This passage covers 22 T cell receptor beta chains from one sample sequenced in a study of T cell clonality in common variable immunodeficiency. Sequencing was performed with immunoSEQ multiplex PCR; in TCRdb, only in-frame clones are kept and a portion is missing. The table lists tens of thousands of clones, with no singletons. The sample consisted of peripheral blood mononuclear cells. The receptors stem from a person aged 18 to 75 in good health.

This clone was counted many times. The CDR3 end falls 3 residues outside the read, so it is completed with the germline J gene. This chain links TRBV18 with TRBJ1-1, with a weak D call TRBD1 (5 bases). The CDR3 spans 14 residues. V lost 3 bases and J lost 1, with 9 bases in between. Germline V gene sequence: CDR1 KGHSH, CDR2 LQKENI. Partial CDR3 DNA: TGTGCCAGCTCACCCAGGGAGAAGAACACTGAA. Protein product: CASSPREKNTE. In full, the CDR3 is CASSPREKNTEAFF.

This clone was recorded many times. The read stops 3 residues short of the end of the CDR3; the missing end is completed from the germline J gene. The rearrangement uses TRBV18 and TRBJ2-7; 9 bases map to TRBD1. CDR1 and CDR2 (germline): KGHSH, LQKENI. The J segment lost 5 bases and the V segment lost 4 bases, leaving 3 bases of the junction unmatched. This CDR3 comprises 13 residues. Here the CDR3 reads CASSQTGGNEQYF. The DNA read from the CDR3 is TGTGCCAGCTCACAGACAGGGGGTAACGAG.

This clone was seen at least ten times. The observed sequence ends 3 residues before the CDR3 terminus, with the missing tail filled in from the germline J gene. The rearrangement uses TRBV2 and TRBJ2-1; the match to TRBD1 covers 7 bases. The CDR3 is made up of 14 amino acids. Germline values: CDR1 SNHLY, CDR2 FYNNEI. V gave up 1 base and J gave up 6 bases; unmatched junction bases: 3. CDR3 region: CASSEETGTNEQFF. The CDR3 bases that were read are TGTGCCAGCAGTGAAGAGACAGGGACCAATGAG.

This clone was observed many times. The covered CDR3 bases are TGTGCCAGCAGAACCCGACAGGGCCCC. Its protein is CASRTRQGP. The entire CDR3 is CASRTRQGPAFF. The chain links TRBV7-8 to TRBJ1-1; TRBD1 aligns across 7 bases. The DNA ends 3 residues before the CDR3 does, and the rest of the CDR3 is filled in from the germline J gene. From germline, CDR1 is SGHVS and CDR2 FQNEAQ. The CDR3 consists of 12 residues.

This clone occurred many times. The CDR3 bases that were read are TGCGCCAGCCGGACAGGCCCGGCAACTAATGAAAAA. Its protein product is CASRTGPATNEK. The CDR3 in full is CASRTGPATNEKLFF. The chain carries TRBV5-1 and TRBJ1-4; 7 positions agree with TRBD1. The CDR3 end is not reached by the read, which stops 3 residues before it; the germline J gene fills it in. The ends lost 7 bases at V and 0 bases at J; junction bases unmatched: 6. CDR3 size: 15 residues. The germline V gene encodes CDR1 SGHRS and CDR2 YFSETQ. The full variable domain, with the rest looked up from reference TRBV5-1 and TRBJ1-4, is KAGVTQTPRYLIKTRGQQVTLSCSPISGHRSVSWYQQTPGQGLQFLFEYFSETQRNKGNFPGRFSGRQFSNSRSEMNVSTLELGDSALYLCASRTGPATNEKLFFGSGTQLSVL.

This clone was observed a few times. Partial CDR3 DNA: TGTGCCAGCAGCTTAGATGGAGGGGCGAAGGAA. Amino acid sequence: CASSLDGGAKE. The full CDR3 protein is CASSLDGGAKEAFF. The chain employs TRBV11-3 and TRBJ1-1, with D possibly being TRBD1 (5 bases). The read ends 3 residues shy of where the CDR3 ends; the end is completed using the germline J gene. CDR3 length equals 14 residues. CDR1 is SGHNT, CDR2 YENEEA, per germline. Full variable domain (missing parts from reference TRBV11-3 and TRBJ1-1): EAGVVQSPRYKIIEKKQPVAFWCNPISGHNTLYWYLQNLGQGPELLIRYENEEAVDDSQLPKDRFSAERLKGVDSTLKIQPAELGDSAVYLCASSLDGGAKEAFFGQGTRLTVV.

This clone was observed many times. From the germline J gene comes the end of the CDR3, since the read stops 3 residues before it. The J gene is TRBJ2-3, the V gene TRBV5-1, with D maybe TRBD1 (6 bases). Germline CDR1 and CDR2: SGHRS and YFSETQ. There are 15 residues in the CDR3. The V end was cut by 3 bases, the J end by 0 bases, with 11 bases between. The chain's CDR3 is CASSSGQPSTDTQYF. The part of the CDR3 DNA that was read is TGCGCCAGCAGCTCAGGACAGCCCAGCACAGATACG.

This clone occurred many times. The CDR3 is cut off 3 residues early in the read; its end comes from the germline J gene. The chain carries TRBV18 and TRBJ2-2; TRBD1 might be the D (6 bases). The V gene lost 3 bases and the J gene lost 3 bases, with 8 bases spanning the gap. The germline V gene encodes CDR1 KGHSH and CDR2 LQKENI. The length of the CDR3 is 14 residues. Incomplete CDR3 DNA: TGTGCCAGCTCACCCAGGGGTGACACCGGGGAG. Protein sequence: CASSPRGDTGE. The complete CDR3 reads CASSPRGDTGELFF.

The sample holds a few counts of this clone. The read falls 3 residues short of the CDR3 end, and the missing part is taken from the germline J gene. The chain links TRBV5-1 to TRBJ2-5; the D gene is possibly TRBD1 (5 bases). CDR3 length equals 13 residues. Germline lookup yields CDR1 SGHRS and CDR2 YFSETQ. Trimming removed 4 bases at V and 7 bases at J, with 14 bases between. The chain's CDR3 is CASSLEGAGTQYF. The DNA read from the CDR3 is TGCGCCAGCAGCCTGGAAGGGGCAGGGACC.

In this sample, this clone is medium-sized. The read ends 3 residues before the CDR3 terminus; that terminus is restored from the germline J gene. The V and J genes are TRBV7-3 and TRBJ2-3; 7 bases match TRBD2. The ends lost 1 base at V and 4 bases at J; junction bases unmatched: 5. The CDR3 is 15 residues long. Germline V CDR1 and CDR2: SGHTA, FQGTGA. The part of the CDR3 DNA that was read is TGTGCCAGCAGCTTAATGGGCGGGGGTGCAGATACG. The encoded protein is CASSLMGGGADT. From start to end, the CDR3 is CASSLMGGGADTQYF. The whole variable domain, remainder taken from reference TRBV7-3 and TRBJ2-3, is GAGVSQTPSNKVTEKGKYVELRCDPISGHTALYWYRQSLGQGPEFLIYFQGTGAADDSGLPNDRFFAVRPEGSVSTLKIQRTERGDSAVYLCASSLMGGGADTQYFGPGTRLTVL.

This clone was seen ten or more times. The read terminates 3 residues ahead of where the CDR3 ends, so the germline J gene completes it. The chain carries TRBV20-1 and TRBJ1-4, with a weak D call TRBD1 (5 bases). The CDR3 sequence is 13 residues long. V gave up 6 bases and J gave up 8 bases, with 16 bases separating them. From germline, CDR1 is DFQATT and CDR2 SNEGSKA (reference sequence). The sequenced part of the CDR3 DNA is TGCAGTGCACCAGGGAGGGAGGAGGAAAAA. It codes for CSAPGREEEK. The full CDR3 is CSAPGREEEKLFF.

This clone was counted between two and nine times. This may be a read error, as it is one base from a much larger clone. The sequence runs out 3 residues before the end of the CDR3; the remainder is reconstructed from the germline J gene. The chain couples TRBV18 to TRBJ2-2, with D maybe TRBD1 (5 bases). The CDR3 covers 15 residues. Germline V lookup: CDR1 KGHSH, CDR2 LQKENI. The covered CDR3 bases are TGTGCCAGCTCACCCGACAGCTCTGGGGCCAACGTG. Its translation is CASSPDSSGANV. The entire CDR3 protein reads CASSPDSSGANVLFF.

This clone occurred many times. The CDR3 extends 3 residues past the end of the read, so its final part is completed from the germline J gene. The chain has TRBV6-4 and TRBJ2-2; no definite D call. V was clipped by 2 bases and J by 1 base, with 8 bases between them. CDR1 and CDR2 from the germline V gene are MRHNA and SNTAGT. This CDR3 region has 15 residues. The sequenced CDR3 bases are TGTGCCAGCAGTGACAGGGCAGGGAACACCGGGGAG. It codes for CASSDRAGNTGE. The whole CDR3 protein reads CASSDRAGNTGELFF.

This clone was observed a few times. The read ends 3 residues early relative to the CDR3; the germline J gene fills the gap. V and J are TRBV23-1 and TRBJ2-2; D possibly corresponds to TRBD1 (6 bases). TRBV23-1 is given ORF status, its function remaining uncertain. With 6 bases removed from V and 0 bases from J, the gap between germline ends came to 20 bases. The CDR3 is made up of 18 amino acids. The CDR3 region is CASRIGQIPGANTGELFF. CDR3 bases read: TGCGCCAGCAGAATCGGACAGATTCCCGGAGCGAACACCGGGGAG.

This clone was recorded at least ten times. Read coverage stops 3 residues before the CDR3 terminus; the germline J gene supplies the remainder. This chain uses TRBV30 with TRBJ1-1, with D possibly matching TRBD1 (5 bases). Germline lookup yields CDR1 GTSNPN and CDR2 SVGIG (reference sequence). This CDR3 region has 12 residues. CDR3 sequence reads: CAWSVSGREAFF. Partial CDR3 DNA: TGTGCCTGGAGTGTTTCAGGGCGAGAA.

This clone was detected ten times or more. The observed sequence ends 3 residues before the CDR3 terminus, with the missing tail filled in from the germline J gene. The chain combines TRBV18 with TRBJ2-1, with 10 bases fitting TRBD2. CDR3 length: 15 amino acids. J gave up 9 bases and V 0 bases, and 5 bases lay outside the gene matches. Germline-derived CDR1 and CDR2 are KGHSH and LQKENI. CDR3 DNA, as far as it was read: TGTGCCAGCTCACCACCGGCTAGCGGGAGCGGTGAG. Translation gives CASSPPASGSGE. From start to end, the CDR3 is CASSPPASGSGEQFF.

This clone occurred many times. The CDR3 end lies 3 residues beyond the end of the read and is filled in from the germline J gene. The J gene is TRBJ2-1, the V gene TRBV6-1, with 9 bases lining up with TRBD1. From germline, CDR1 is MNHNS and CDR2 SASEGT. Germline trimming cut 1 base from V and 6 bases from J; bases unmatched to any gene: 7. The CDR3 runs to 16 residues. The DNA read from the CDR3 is TGTGCCAGCAGTGAAGGCACAGGGGGCGCGGCCAATGAG. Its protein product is CASSEGTGGAANE. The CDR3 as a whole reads CASSEGTGGAANEQFF.

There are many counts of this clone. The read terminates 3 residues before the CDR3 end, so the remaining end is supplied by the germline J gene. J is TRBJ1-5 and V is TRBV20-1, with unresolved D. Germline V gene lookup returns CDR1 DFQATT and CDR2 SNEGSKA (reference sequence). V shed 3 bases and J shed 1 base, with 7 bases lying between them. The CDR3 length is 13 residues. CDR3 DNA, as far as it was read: TGCAGTGCTAGTACCGGGAGCAATCAGCCC. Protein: CSASTGSNQP. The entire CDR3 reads CSASTGSNQPQHF.

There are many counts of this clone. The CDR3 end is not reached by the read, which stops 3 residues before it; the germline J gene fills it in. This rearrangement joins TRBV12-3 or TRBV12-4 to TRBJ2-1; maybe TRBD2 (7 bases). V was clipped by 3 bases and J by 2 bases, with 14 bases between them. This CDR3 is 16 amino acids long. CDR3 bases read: TGTGCCAGCAGTTTCTCATCGGGGGGCCCCTACAATGAG. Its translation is CASSFSSGGPYNE. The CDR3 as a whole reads CASSFSSGGPYNEQFF.

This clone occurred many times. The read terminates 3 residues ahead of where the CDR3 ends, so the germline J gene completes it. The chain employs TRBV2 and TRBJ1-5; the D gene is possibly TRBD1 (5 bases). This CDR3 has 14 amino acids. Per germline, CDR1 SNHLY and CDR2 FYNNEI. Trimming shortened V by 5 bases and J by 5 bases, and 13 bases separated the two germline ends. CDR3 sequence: CASSTQGVDQPQHF. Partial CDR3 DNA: TGTGCCAGCAGTACCCAGGGAGTAGATCAGCCC.

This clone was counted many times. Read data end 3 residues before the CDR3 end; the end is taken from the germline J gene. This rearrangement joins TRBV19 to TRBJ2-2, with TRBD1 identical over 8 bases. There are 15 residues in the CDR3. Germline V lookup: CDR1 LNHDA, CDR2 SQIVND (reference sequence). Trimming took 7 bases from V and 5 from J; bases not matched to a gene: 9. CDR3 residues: CASNQQGVRTGELFF. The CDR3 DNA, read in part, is TGTGCCAGTAACCAACAGGGGGTTCGGACCGGGGAG.

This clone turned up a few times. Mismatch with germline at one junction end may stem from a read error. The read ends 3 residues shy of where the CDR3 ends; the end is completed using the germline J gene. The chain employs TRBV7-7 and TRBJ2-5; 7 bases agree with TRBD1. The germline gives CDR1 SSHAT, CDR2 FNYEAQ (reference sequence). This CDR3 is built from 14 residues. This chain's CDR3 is CASSPDRVSKTQYF. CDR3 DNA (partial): TGTGCTAGCAGTCCCGACAGGGTGTCGAAGACC.